These 32 T cell receptor beta chains were sequenced from one sample in a study of CD8+ T cells in alopecia areata. TCR sequencing used cDNA made by reverse transcription of extracted RNA. Sequencing used immunoSEQ multiplex PCR; TCRdb keeps in-frame clones, though not all of them. Here the sample spans approximately 59,000 clones, 45% to 55% being singletons. Sequencing used CD8+ T cells sorted from blood, obtained at week 0. Receptors were obtained from a human donor with alopecia areata.

This clone showed up just a few times. V and J are TRBV27 and TRBJ2-3, with 8 bases fitting TRBD2. The CDR3 is made up of 20 amino acids. Trimming took 0 bases from V and 2 from J; bases not matched to a gene: 16. Germline CDR1 reads MNHEY; CDR2 reads SMNVEV (reference sequence). The CDR3 is CASSLSTVIGREDSTDTQYF. The CDR3 DNA is TGTGCCAGCAGTTTATCGACAGTTATCGGGCGGGAGGACTCCACAGATACGCAGTATTTT.

V and J are TRBV10-3 and TRBJ2-7; D may match TRBD1 or TRBD2 (7 bases each). With 4 bases removed from V and 5 bases from J, the gap between germline ends came to 18 bases. Germline CDR1 ENHRY, CDR2 SYGVKD. This CDR3 has 15 amino acids. CDR3 protein: CAISGLAEGANEQYF. The CDR3 DNA follows: TGTGCCATCAGTGGCCTAGCGGAGGGGGCCAACGAGCAGTACTTC.

This sequence joins TRBV28 and TRBJ2-7; 9 bases are a match to TRBD1. The CDR3 is 16 residues long. Per germline, CDR1 MDHEN and CDR2 SYDVKM. V was clipped by 2 bases and J by 6 bases; unmatched bases: 11. Written as DNA, the CDR3 is TGTGCCAGCAGTTTACGGGTGGGACAGGGTAGGGGCGAGCAGTACTTC. Its protein product is CASSLRVGQGRGEQYF.

The gene calls are TRBV29-1 and TRBJ2-7, with 7 nucleotides matching TRBD2. Trimming removed 8 bases from V and 6 bases from J; junction bases left unmatched: 7. The CDR3 is 11 amino acids. Per germline, CDR1 SQVTM and CDR2 ANQGSEA. CDR3: CSLRLAGEQYF. As DNA, the CDR3 is TGCAGCCTTAGACTAGCCGGCGAGCAGTACTTC.

This clone was observed at least ten times. The V and J genes are TRBV10-2 and TRBJ2-7; 8 bases line up with TRBD2. Looked up from germline, CDR1 is WSHSY and CDR2 is SAAADI. The CDR3 totals 12 residues. Trimming took 8 bases from V and 4 from J; bases not matched to a gene: 4. CDR3: CASYGGGYEQYF. CDR3 nucleotides: TGCGCCAGCTACGGGGGGGGGTACGAGCAGTACTTC.

This sequence joins TRBV29-1 and TRBJ2-7; 10 bases agree with TRBD1. The CDR3 has 13 amino acids. Unmatched junction bases numbered 5, after V lost 5 bases and J lost 4 bases. The germline V gene has CDR1 SQVTM and CDR2 ANQGSEA. CDR3 protein: CSVTGTGDYEQYF. The CDR3 DNA sequence: TGCAGCGTTACCGGGACAGGGGATTACGAGCAGTACTTC.

This clone was found a few times. The J gene is TRBJ2-7, the V gene TRBV6-5; possibly TRBD1 for D (5 bases). The CDR3 is 13 residues long. Germline V CDR1 and CDR2: MNHEY, SVGAGI. Between the trimmed V and J ends, which lost 2 bases and 4 bases, there was a span of 9 bases. The CDR3 DNA reads as TGTGCCAGCAGTTACAGGGGCGGATACGAGCAGTACTTC. Translated, it gives CASSYRGGYEQYF.

The genes are TRBV7-9 and TRBJ1-1; D is uncertain. The germline gives CDR1 SEHNR, CDR2 FQNEAQ (reference sequence). This CDR3 region has 13 residues. The V gene lost 5 bases and the J gene lost 3 bases, with 10 bases spanning the gap. The CDR3 nucleotides read TGTGCCAGCAGCCGAGAGGGATACACTGAAGCTTTCTTT. Protein sequence: CASSREGYTEAFF.

This clone has just a few counts. One junction end disagrees with the germline gene, perhaps due to a read error. Other DNA sequences in the sample encode the same CDR3. This chain uses TRBV7-9 with TRBJ1-1; 9 nucleotides align to TRBD1. The CDR3 has 16 residues. CDR1 is SEHNR and CDR2 is FQNEAQ in the germline V gene (reference sequence). The CDR3 sequence is CASSQVVGTGHFGAFF. CDR3 DNA sequence: TGCGCCAGCAGCCAAGTTGTCGGGACAGGGCACTTCGGAGCTTTCTTT.

For the CDR3, the DNA is TGCAGCGTTACCTGGGGGTTACCCCAGTACTTC. It specifies CSVTWGLPQYF. This chain joins TRBV29-1 and TRBJ2-5; perhaps D is TRBD1 or TRBD2 (5 bases each). In germline, CDR1 is SQVTM, CDR2 ANQGSEA. V dropped 5 bases and J dropped 9 bases, with 13 bases sitting between them. This CDR3 comprises 11 residues. Supplemented by reference TRBV29-1 and TRBJ2-5, the full variable domain reads SAVISQKPSRDICQRGTSLTIQCQVDSQVTMMFWYRQQPGQSLTLIATANQGSEATYESGFVIDKFPISRPNLTFSTLTVSNMSPEDSSIYLCSVTWGLPQYFGPGTRLLVL.

The V call is TRBV7-9, the J call TRBJ2-2; 8 bases map to TRBD1. V was clipped by 5 bases and J by 1 base; unmatched bases: 6. The CDR3 consists of 16 residues. Germline-derived CDR1 and CDR2 are SEHNR and FQNEAQ (reference sequence). The CDR3 sequence is CASSRSGTGNTGELFF. CDR3 in DNA: TGTGCCAGCAGCCGCTCAGGGACAGGGAACACCGGGGAGCTGTTTTTT.

This rearrangement joins TRBV28 to TRBJ2-2; 9 bases align to TRBD2. The CDR3 length is 17 residues. The V and J ends lost 2 bases and 5 bases, in that order; junction bases with no gene match: 9. The germline V gene has CDR1 MDHEN and CDR2 SYDVKM. The CDR3 protein is CASSLKFSGSLTGELFF. As DNA, the CDR3 is TGTGCCAGCAGTTTAAAGTTTAGCGGGAGTTTGACCGGGGAGCTGTTTTTT.

The chain combines TRBV29-1 with TRBJ2-1; possibly TRBD1 for D (6 bases). The CDR3 covers 13 residues. Germline V gene data show CDR1 as SQVTM and CDR2 as ANQGSEA. The V end lost 4 bases, the J end lost 5 bases, and 12 bases lay between the germline ends. CDR3 region: CSVVQGLHNEQFF. For the CDR3, the DNA is TGCAGCGTTGTACAGGGTTTACACAATGAGCAGTTCTTC.

This clone was detected once. In DNA form, the CDR3 reads TGTGCCAGCACTGGGACAGACTATGGCTACACCTTC. Translation: CASTGTDYGYTF. J is TRBJ1-2 and V is TRBV25-1; 7 nucleotides agree with TRBD1. This CDR3 is built from 12 residues. Germline CDR1 MGHDK, CDR2 SYGVNS. The ends lost 7 bases at V and 3 bases at J; junction bases unmatched: 2.

V and J are TRBV2 and TRBJ2-2; TRBD2 agrees at 11 bases. This CDR3 has 17 amino acids. The trim removed 0 bases at V and 2 bases at J, leaving 2 bases unmatched. Germline V lookup: CDR1 SNHLY, CDR2 FYNNEI. Here the CDR3 reads CASSEASGRVNTGELFF. The CDR3 nucleotides read TGTGCCAGCAGTGAAGCTAGCGGGAGGGTAAACACCGGGGAGCTGTTTTTT.

This sequence joins TRBV7-2 and TRBJ2-2; 9 positions match TRBD2. The length of the CDR3 is 16 residues. The V gene end was trimmed by 0 bases and the J gene end by 8 bases; junction bases not matched to a gene: 7. In germline, CDR1 is SGHTA, CDR2 FQGNSA. CDR3 loop: CASSLARFSGRGELFF. The CDR3 nucleotides read TGTGCCAGCAGCTTAGCGCGTTTTAGCGGGAGAGGGGAGCTGTTTTTT.

The table lists this clone with a few counts. The chain recombines TRBV28 with TRBJ2-2; 14 bases line up with TRBD2. V dropped 4 bases and J dropped 6; count of bases not matched to a gene: 1. This CDR3 comprises 15 residues. Germline V lookup: CDR1 MDHEN, CDR2 SYDVKM. In nucleotides, the CDR3 is TGTGCCAGCAGTTCGACTAGCGGGAGGGCCGGGGAGCTGTTTTTT. Translated: CASSSTSGRAGELFF.

The chain recombines TRBV27 with TRBJ2-1, with TRBD2 matching 8 bases. After removal of 9 bases from V and 6 bases from J, the junction contained 7 bases not matched to a gene. This CDR3 region has 13 residues. Germline V gene sequence: CDR1 MNHEY, CDR2 SMNVEV (reference sequence). The CDR3 sequence is CASGLAVFNEQFF. DNA for the CDR3: TGTGCCAGTGGACTAGCCGTGTTCAATGAGCAGTTCTTC.

This clone was detected only a few times. This chain connects TRBV30 to TRBJ2-7, with D perhaps matching TRBD1 or TRBD2 (5 bases each). V was clipped by 2 bases and J by 0 bases, with 11 bases between them. The CDR3 runs to 14 residues. Germline V gene data show CDR1 as GTSNPN and CDR2 as SVGIG (reference sequence). DNA for the CDR3: TGTGCCTGGAGTTCATGGGGGAGCTCCTACGAGCAGTACTTC. This gives the protein CAWSSWGSSYEQYF.

CDR3 sequence reads: CASRKTSGTYEETQYF. In DNA, the CDR3 is TGTGCCAGCAGGAAGACTAGCGGGACTTACGAAGAGACCCAGTACTTC. The V gene is TRBV7-9, the J gene TRBJ2-5, with 11 bases lining up with TRBD2. After removal of 6 bases from V and 3 bases from J, the junction contained 9 bases not matched to a gene. Germline lookup yields CDR1 SEHNR and CDR2 FQNEAQ (reference sequence). This CDR3 spans 16 amino acids.

The chain couples TRBV7-2 to TRBJ2-7, with TRBD1 as a possible D gene (6 bases). In germline, CDR1 is SGHTA, CDR2 FQGNSA. Deletions cut 5 bases from V and 0 bases from J, with 11 bases between. The CDR3 runs to 14 residues. The CDR3 bases are TGTGCCAGCAGCCCCACGACAGGCTCCTACGAGCAGTACTTC. This gives the protein CASSPTTGSYEQYF.

The rearrangement links TRBV9 to TRBJ2-3, with a possible D match to TRBD2 (5 bases). Per the germline V gene, CDR1 is SGDLS and CDR2 is YYNGEE. This CDR3 has 15 amino acids. V lost 0 bases and J 3 bases, leaving 11 bases between the germline ends. The CDR3 sequence is CASSVAGSVTDTQYF. CDR3 in DNA: TGTGCCAGCAGCGTAGCGGGATCGGTGACAGATACGCAGTATTTT.

This clone has only a few counts. This sequence joins TRBV29-1 and TRBJ1-2, with 7 bases aligning to TRBD1. The CDR3 has 13 residues. Germline CDR1 reads SQVTM; CDR2 reads ANQGSEA. J gave up 2 bases and V 6 bases, and 6 bases lay outside the gene matches. The CDR3 bases are TGCAGCGTCGGGGACAGCGCCAACTATGGCTACACCTTC. Translation: CSVGDSANYGYTF.

This clone was detected only once. The genes are TRBV4-2 and TRBJ2-1; D tentatively reads TRBD1 or TRBD2 (5 bases each). The CDR3 consists of 16 residues. V was clipped by 2 bases and J by 0 bases, with 11 bases between them. Germline V gives CDR1 LGHNA, CDR2 YNFKEQ. Here the CDR3 reads CASSQSGPNSYNEQFF. The CDR3 bases are TGTGCCAGCAGCCAATCGGGACCGAACTCCTACAATGAGCAGTTCTTC.

V and J are TRBV29-1 and TRBJ2-7; D might be TRBD2 (5 bases). Trimming left V 7 bases short and J 5 bases short, with 12 bases between. CDR3 size: 11 residues. Per the germline V gene, CDR1 is SQVTM and CDR2 is ANQGSEA. The CDR3 here is CSATEGDEQYF. In nucleotides, the CDR3 is TGCAGCGCTACCGAGGGCGACGAGCAGTACTTC.

This chain uses TRBV28 with TRBJ1-5; the D gene is possibly TRBD1 (6 bases). Germline CDR1 MDHEN, CDR2 SYDVKM. The V and J ends lost 3 bases and 6 bases respectively, with 15 bases between them. This CDR3 comprises 15 residues. CDR3: CASSFIGQLGQPQHF. The DNA of the CDR3 is TGTGCCAGCAGTTTTATCGGACAGTTAGGTCAGCCCCAGCATTTT.

The chain uses TRBV29-1 and TRBJ2-4; D is perhaps TRBD2 (5 bases). V was clipped by 5 bases and J by 1 base, with 15 bases between them. Germline CDR1 SQVTM, CDR2 ANQGSEA. CDR3 length: 15 residues. CDR3 sequence reads: CSVLGILGAKNIQYF. The CDR3 coding sequence is TGCAGCGTTCTCGGGATCCTTGGGGCCAAAAACATTCAGTACTTC. Complete variable domain (other parts from reference TRBV29-1 and TRBJ2-4): SAVISQKPSRDICQRGTSLTIQCQVDSQVTMMFWYRQQPGQSLTLIATANQGSEATYESGFVIDKFPISRPNLTFSTLTVSNMSPEDSSIYLCSVLGILGAKNIQYFGAGTRLSVL.

This chain connects TRBV27 to TRBJ1-1; possibly TRBD1 for D (5 bases). This CDR3 has 14 residues. Germline V CDR1 and CDR2: MNHEY, SMNVEV (reference sequence). V was cut by 1 base and J by 1 base, with 7 bases left in between. CDR3 region: CASSLLGQNTEAFF. The DNA for the CDR3 is TGTGCCAGCAGTTTATTGGGGCAGAACACTGAAGCTTTCTTT.

This chain connects TRBV27 to TRBJ2-7, with D uncertain. V was clipped by 3 bases and J by 2 bases, with 11 bases between them. The length of the CDR3 is 14 residues. Germline values: CDR1 MNHEY, CDR2 SMNVEV (reference sequence). Written as DNA, the CDR3 is TGTGCCAGCAGTTTCGGGCAGGATACCTACGAGCAGTACTTC. Translating gives CASSFGQDTYEQYF.

The chain joins TRBV7-9 to TRBJ2-1; 7 nucleotides match TRBD1. Per the germline V gene, CDR1 is SEHNR and CDR2 is FQNEAQ (reference sequence). The CDR3 has 18 residues. Trimming removed 7 bases from V and 4 bases from J; junction bases left unmatched: 19. The CDR3 bases are TGTGCCAGCACGAAGACAGGGATTACAGGTGGGACATACAATGAGCAGTTCTTC. This translates into CASTKTGITGGTYNEQFF.

This chain connects TRBV4-2 to TRBJ2-7; D is possibly TRBD2 (6 bases). Germline V gene lookup returns CDR1 LGHNA and CDR2 YNFKEQ. The CDR3 has 15 residues. Trimming stripped 5 bases from V and 0 bases from J, with 14 bases between. This CDR3 is CASSEAPSASYEQYF. CDR3 DNA sequence: TGTGCCAGCAGCGAAGCCCCTAGCGCCTCCTACGAGCAGTACTTC.

The count of this clone is one. This rearrangement joins TRBV30 to TRBJ1-5; D gene ambiguous. This CDR3 has 15 amino acids. Trimming removed 1 base at V and 0 bases at J, with 10 bases between. CDR1 and CDR2 from the germline V gene are GTSNPN and SVGIG (reference sequence). The CDR3 loop is CAWSDLGVSNQPQHF. The DNA for the CDR3 is TGTGCCTGGAGTGACCTGGGTGTTAGCAATCAGCCCCAGCATTTT. The variable domain in full, with the rest retrieved from reference TRBV30 and TRBJ1-5, is SQTIHQWPATLVQPVGSPLSLECTVEGTSNPNLYWYRQAAGRGLQLLFYSVGIGQISSEVPQNLSASRPQDRQFILSSKKLLLSDSGFYLCAWSDLGVSNQPQHFGDGTRLSIL.